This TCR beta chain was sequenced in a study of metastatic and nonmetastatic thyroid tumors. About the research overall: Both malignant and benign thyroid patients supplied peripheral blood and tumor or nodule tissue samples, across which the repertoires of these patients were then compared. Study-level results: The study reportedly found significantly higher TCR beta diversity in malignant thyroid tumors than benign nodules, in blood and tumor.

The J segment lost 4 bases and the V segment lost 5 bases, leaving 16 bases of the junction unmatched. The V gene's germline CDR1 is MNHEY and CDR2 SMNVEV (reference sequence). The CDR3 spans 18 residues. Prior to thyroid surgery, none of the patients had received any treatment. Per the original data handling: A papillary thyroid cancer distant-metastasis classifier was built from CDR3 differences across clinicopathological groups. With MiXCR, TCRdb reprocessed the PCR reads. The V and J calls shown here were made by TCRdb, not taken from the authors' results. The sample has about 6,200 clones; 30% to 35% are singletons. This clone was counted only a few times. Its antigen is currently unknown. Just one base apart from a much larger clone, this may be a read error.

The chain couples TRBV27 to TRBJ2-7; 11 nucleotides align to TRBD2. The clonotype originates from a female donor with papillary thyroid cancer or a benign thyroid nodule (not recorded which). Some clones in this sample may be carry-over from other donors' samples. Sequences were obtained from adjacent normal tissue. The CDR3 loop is CASSQSEGTSGAPYEQYF. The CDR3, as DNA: TGTGCCAGCAGTCAGTCCGAGGGGACTAGCGGAGCCCCTTACGAGCAGTACTTC.